What follows are 6 T cell receptor beta chains derived from one specimen sequenced in a study of blood T cell repertoires in COVID-19. TCRdb keeps only in-frame clones here, not all; method: immunoSEQ multiplex PCR. The sample consists of over 200,000 clones, approximately 80% of them appearing once. Material: PBMCs or T cells enriched from blood (not recorded which). These receptor sequences come from a man aged 55 to 70 who had recovered from COVID-19.

This rearrangement joins TRBV3-1 (or the pseudogene TRBV3-2) to TRBJ2-2; weak D call: TRBD1 (5 bases). V lost 4 bases to trimming and J lost 6 bases, with 15 bases between them. CDR3 length: 15 amino acids. Germline V gene data show CDR1 as LGHDT and CDR2 as YNNKEL (reference sequence). This chain's CDR3 is CASSPPLTVPGELFF. CDR3 DNA: TGTGCCAGCAGCCCCCCTCTGACAGTCCCCGGGGAGCTGTTTTTT.

The J gene is TRBJ1-2, the V gene TRBV18, with TRBD1 matching over 9 bases. V was clipped by 3 bases and J by 8 bases; unmatched bases: 10. Germline CDR1 reads KGHSH; CDR2 reads LQKENI. This CDR3 spans 15 amino acids. CDR3 nucleotide sequence: TGTGCCAGCTCACCGAGGACGGGACAGGGACCAGGCTACACCTTC. Its translation is CASSPRTGQGPGYTF.

The rearrangement links TRBV7-2 to TRBJ1-4; no definite D call. This CDR3 spans 14 amino acids. Germline lookup yields CDR1 SGHTA and CDR2 FQGNSA. Trimming pared 5 bases from V and 6 bases from J, leaving 13 bases between. The CDR3 coding sequence is TGTGCCAGCAGCCTCGACATAAACTATGAAAAACTGTTTTTT. It translates to CASSLDINYEKLFF. The full variable domain, rest sourced from reference TRBV7-2 and TRBJ1-4, is GAGVSQSPSNKVTEKGKDVELRCDPISGHTALYWYRQSLGQGLEFLIYFQGNSAPDKSGLPSDRFSAERTGGSVSTLTIQRTQQEDSAVYLCASSLDINYEKLFFGSGTQLSVL.

The chain combines TRBV5-1 with TRBJ1-1, with 8 bases aligning to TRBD1. The germline CDR1 and CDR2 sequences are SGHRS and YFSETQ. V shed 4 bases, J shed 4 bases, and the junction held 12 bases outside the gene matches. The CDR3 covers 16 residues. CDR3 sequence reads: CASSPGQGRVGTEAFF. The DNA of the CDR3 is TGCGCCAGCAGCCCCGGACAGGGTCGGGTTGGCACTGAAGCTTTCTTT.

This clone appeared a few times. This sequence joins TRBV7-9 and TRBJ2-7; 7 nucleotides match TRBD1. Losses at the gene ends were 3 bases for V and 4 bases for J; bases not matched to a gene: 9. The CDR3 has 15 residues. In germline, CDR1 is SEHNR, CDR2 FQNEAQ (reference sequence). Written as DNA, the CDR3 is TGTGCCAGCAGCTTTTGGTCGCAGGGGGAGTACGAGCAGTACTTC. The encoded protein is CASSFWSQGEYEQYF.

The chain carries TRBV5-1 and TRBJ1-1, with D perhaps TRBD1 (5 bases). V lost 3 bases to trimming and J lost 1 base, with 13 bases between them. CDR1 SGHRS and CDR2 YFSETQ come from the germline V gene. This CDR3 comprises 15 residues. The CDR3 sequence: CASSSDPQGNTEAFF. CDR3 coding DNA: TGCGCCAGCAGCTCGGACCCCCAGGGGAACACTGAAGCTTTCTTT.